The clone carrying this T cell receptor beta chain was recorded only once. These data come from a study of blood T cell repertoires in COVID-19. The method was immunoSEQ multiplex PCR; TCRdb's version includes in-frame clones alone and lacks a portion of them. The sample shows about 280,000 clones, around 84% of them seen only once. During the 2 weeks before they entered the study, exposed participants had met someone with a PCR-confirmed or clinician-diagnosed COVID-19 case. V lost 4 bases and J lost 5, with 11 bases in between. CDR3 length equals 13 residues. The germline V gene has CDR1 SEHNR and CDR2 FQNEAQ (reference sequence).

The genes are TRBV7-9 and TRBJ2-5; tentative D call: TRBD1 (6 bases). Sequenced: PBMCs or T cells enriched from blood (not recorded which). This clonotype originated in a man aged 40-49 years who had been exposed to COVID-19. CDR3 DNA sequence: TGTGCCAGCAGCTCCAGGGGTGGCGAGACCCAGTACTTC. It yields the protein CASSSRGGETQYF. The variable domain in full, completed from reference TRBV7-9 and TRBJ2-5, reads DTGVSQNPRHKITKRGQNVTFRCDPISEHNRLYWYRQTLGQGPEFLTYFQNEAQLEKSRLLSDRFSAERPKGSFSTLEIQRTEQGDSAMYLCASSSRGGETQYFGPGTRLLVL.